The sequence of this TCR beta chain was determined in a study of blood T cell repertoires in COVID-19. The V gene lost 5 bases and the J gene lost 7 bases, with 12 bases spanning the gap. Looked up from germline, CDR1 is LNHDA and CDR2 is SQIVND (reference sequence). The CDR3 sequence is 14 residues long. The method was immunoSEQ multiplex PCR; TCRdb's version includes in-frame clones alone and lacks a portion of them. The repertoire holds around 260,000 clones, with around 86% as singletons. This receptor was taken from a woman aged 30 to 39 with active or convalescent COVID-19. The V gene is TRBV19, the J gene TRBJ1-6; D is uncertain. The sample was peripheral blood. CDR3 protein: CASSRQERNSPLHF. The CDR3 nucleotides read TGTGCCAGTAGTCGTCAGGAACGCAATTCACCCCTCCACTTT.